Only one count was recorded for the clone carrying this TCR beta chain. The target antigen is unknown. The sample originates from a study of metastatic and nonmetastatic thyroid tumors. Study as a whole: Thyroid patients, malignant and benign, had repertoires compared across blood and tumor or nodule tissue.

Prior to thyroid surgery, none of the patients had received any treatment. Overall study results and limits: Within blood and tumor, benign nodules reportedly had significantly lower TCR beta diversity than malignant thyroid tumors did.

Germline CDR1 is DFQATT and CDR2 is SNEGSKA (reference sequence). V was shortened by 8 bases and J by 8 bases, with 19 bases between the two germline ends. This CDR3 has 14 amino acids. How the authors handled the data: Built for papillary thyroid cancer, a distant-metastasis classifier drew on CDR3 differences across clinicopathological groups. TCRdb reassembled clones from the PCR reads with MiXCR. TCRdb, not the authors, supplied the V and J calls. The sample carries about 30,000 clones, 35% recorded once. The V call is TRBV20-1, the J call TRBJ1-6; no clear D gene. This TCR derives from a female donor with papillary thyroid cancer or a benign thyroid nodule (not recorded which). Some clones in this sample may be carry-over from other donors' samples. The sequencing input was tumor tissue. The CDR3 loop reads CSLSAVGMDSPLHF. The CDR3 DNA is TGCAGTTTAAGTGCCGTTGGTATGGATTCACCCCTCCACTTT.